This T cell receptor (beta chain) was recovered during a study of glioma-infiltrating T cells. TCR alpha and beta CDR3 regions were amplified from RNA using iRepertoire nested multiplex PCR. For one-step reverse transcription and amplification, about 85-400 ng of tissue mRNA or PBMC total RNA was used. TCRdb independently ran MiXCR on the multiplex PCR reads; one entry per CDR3 protein. This sample has about 3,000 distinct CDR3 sequences, with around 34% found just once. Study outcomes and limitations: Gliomas, especially low-grade, showed above-expected tissue-blood divergence; non-neoplastic patients showed below. CDR3 overlap between tissue and blood was very small.

This clonotype is labeled as medium-sized. What it recognizes is unknown. The sequenced sample consisted of glioma tissue, nonneoplastic brain tissue, or PBMCs (not recorded which). The receptor was isolated from a human donor with low-grade glioma or glioblastoma, undergoing nonglioma brain surgery, or in good health (not recorded which).

The CDR3 DNA reads TGTGCCAGTAGTCGCCGGGATGGCACTGAAGCTTTCTTT. It codes for CASSRRDGTEAFF. V usage is TRBV19 and J usage is TRBJ1-1; D not resolved. This CDR3 has 13 amino acids. Trimming took 5 bases from V and 4 from J, leaving 11 bases between them. Germline V gene sequence: CDR1 LNHDA, CDR2 SQIVND (reference sequence).